A single sample is the source of the 2 T cell receptor beta chains below, sequenced in a study of cytomegalovirus exposure and HLA in healthy donors. A multiplex PCR was run with 60 Vbeta primers and 13 Jbeta primers. This table comes from immunoSEQ multiplex PCR, and its TCRdb copy is limited to in-frame clones, with some not included. The table lists 30,000 to 40,000 clones, roughly 81% of them singletons. Specimen: PBMCs. All receptors come from a woman aged 35 to 49 in good health and CMV-seronegative.

The J gene is TRBJ2-7, the V gene TRBV27, with a tentative D call TRBD1 (5 bases). The CDR3 runs to 13 residues. The ends were cut back, 5 bases at V and 6 bases at J, with 14 bases in the middle. Germline CDR1 MNHEY, CDR2 SMNVEV (reference sequence). The CDR3 bases are TGTGCCAGCAGTCGGAGTCCCCAGGGCGAGCAGTACTTC. Its translation: CASSRSPQGEQYF.

The chain uses TRBV15 and TRBJ1-1; D remains unclear. V was clipped by 3 bases and J by 5 bases, with 13 bases between them. Germline V CDR1 and CDR2: LNHNV, YYDKDF (reference sequence). This CDR3 region has 14 residues. Here the CDR3 reads CATSSRRIGTEAFF. Written as DNA, the CDR3 is TGTGCCACCAGCAGTAGAAGGATCGGGACTGAAGCTTTCTTT. Looking up the rest from reference TRBV15 and TRBJ1-1 gives the full variable domain: DAMVIQNPRYQVTQFGKPVTLSCSQTLNHNVMYWYQQKSSQAPKLLFHYYDKDFNNEADTPDNFQSRRPNTSFCFLDIRSPGLGDTAMYLCATSSRRIGTEAFFGQGTRLTVV.